This T cell receptor (beta chain) comes out of a study of technical replicates of blood from a few donors. The J segment lost 6 bases and the V segment lost 5 bases, leaving 4 bases of the junction unmatched. The germline V gene has CDR1 MGHRA and CDR2 YSYEKL. The CDR3 loop spans 14 amino acids. Clones were read by immunoSEQ multiplex PCR, and TCRdb kept only the in-frame ones, dropping some. The sample includes over 85,000 clones, approximately 95% seen only once; the top ten take less than 0.4%. The origin of this receptor is a human donor in good health. The chain employs TRBV4-1 and TRBJ1-4; 9 bases line up with TRBD1. The sequencing sample was made of T cells isolated from PBMCs. The CDR3 coding sequence is TGCGCCAGCAGCTCACAGGGGGCATATGAAAAACTGTTTTTT. This sequence encodes CASSSQGAYEKLFF.